Following are 28 T cell receptor beta chains from one sample sequenced in a study of control samples from healthy donors and cancer patients. The protocol was immunoSEQ multiplex PCR, while the TCRdb copy is restricted to in-frame clones and leaves out a portion. The repertoire holds under 80,000 clones, with over 90% as singletons. Input material: blood. These receptors came from a woman aged 25-40 years in good health.

This clone was counted once. The J gene is TRBJ2-3, the V gene TRBV12-5; 13 bases map to TRBD2. The CDR3 has 19 residues. The V gene's germline CDR1 is LGHNT and CDR2 FRNRAP. Unmatched junction bases numbered 12, after V lost 2 bases and J lost 4 bases. The CDR3 spells CASGLTSGGAQSRADTQYF. The DNA for the CDR3 is TGTGCTAGTGGTTTGACTAGCGGGGGGGCCCAAAGTCGTGCAGATACGCAGTATTTT.

The rearrangement uses TRBV28 and TRBJ1-4, with D perhaps matching TRBD1 (6 bases). Germline assignment: CDR1 MDHEN and CDR2 SYDVKM. Trimming pared 3 bases from V and 0 bases from J, leaving 14 bases between. The CDR3 is 17 residues long. CDR3 loop: CASSLFQGPATNEKLFF. For the CDR3, the DNA is TGTGCCAGCAGTTTGTTTCAGGGGCCTGCAACTAATGAAAAACTGTTTTTT.

This clone has only one observation. This rearrangement joins TRBV15 to TRBJ1-1; D gene uncertain. The CDR3 sequence is 14 residues long. CDR1 is LNHNV and CDR2 is YYDKDF in the germline V gene (reference sequence). The V gene lost 0 bases and the J gene lost 0 bases, with 5 bases spanning the gap. CDR3 nucleotides: TGTGCCACCAGCAGAGACACCATGAACACTGAAGCTTTCTTT. Protein: CATSRDTMNTEAFF.

This clone was detected a few times. The chain has TRBV10-3 and TRBJ1-2; D might be TRBD1 (5 bases). Germline lookup yields CDR1 ENHRY and CDR2 SYGVKD. The length of the CDR3 is 15 residues. V was cut by 6 bases and J by 0 bases, with 14 bases left in between. CDR3 sequence: CAISKTTASNYGYTF. CDR3 nucleotide sequence: TGTGCCATCAGCAAAACGACAGCTTCTAACTATGGCTACACCTTC.

V and J are TRBV27 and TRBJ1-6, with TRBD1 matching over 7 bases. V was pared by 6 bases and J by 14 bases, with 7 bases of the junction left unmatched. Germline CDR1 MNHEY, CDR2 SMNVEV (reference sequence). The CDR3 length is 12 residues. CDR3 sequence (DNA): TGTGCCAGCAGGGACAGGCAGGGTGCCCTCCACTTT. Translation: CASRDRQGALHF.

This clone was counted once. This chain joins TRBV27 and TRBJ2-1, with TRBD2 identical over 11 bases. The CDR3 loop spans 14 amino acids. Looked up from germline, CDR1 is MNHEY and CDR2 is SMNVEV (reference sequence). Trimming cost V 5 bases and J 7 bases; bases outside gene matches: 4. CDR3 bases: TGTGCCAGCAGTGAGATAGCGGGGGGGAATGAGCAGTTCTTC. Translating it yields CASSEIAGGNEQFF.

V and J are TRBV14 and TRBJ2-1, with D maybe TRBD1 (5 bases). The CDR3 extends over 14 amino acids. Trimming took 0 bases from V and 10 from J, leaving 13 bases between them. The germline CDR1 and CDR2 sequences are SGHDN and FVKESK. The CDR3 bases are TGTGCCAGCAGCCAAGATTTACAGGCGAGGGAGCAGTTCTTC. Protein product: CASSQDLQAREQFF.

This rearrangement joins TRBV24-1 to TRBJ1-2; D remains ambiguous. CDR1 KGHDR and CDR2 SFDVKD come from the germline V gene. V lost 3 bases, J lost 2 bases, and 0 bases lay in between. The CDR3 has 11 residues. The CDR3 is CATSDNYGYTF. CDR3 sequence (DNA): TGTGCCACCAGTGATAACTATGGCTACACCTTC.

V gene TRBV14 combines with J gene TRBJ1-6, with D unclear. Trimming cost V 1 base and J 7 bases, with 14 bases left between them. The CDR3 totals 16 residues. Germline-derived CDR1 and CDR2 are SGHDN and FVKESK. CDR3 protein: CASSQALVGKNSPLHF. CDR3 nucleotides: TGTGCCAGCAGCCAAGCATTAGTAGGGAAGAATTCACCCCTCCACTTT.

V gene TRBV29-1 combines with J gene TRBJ2-1; tentatively, D is TRBD1 (6 bases). The ends were cut back, 7 bases at V and 4 bases at J, with 14 bases in the middle. The V gene's germline CDR1 is SQVTM and CDR2 ANQGSEA. This CDR3 contains 13 residues. In DNA, the CDR3 is TGCAGCGCTCCGCAGGGGAGTTACAATGAGCAGTTCTTC. Translated, it gives CSAPQGSYNEQFF.

The chain employs TRBV27 and TRBJ2-2, with TRBD2 matching 8 bases. The CDR3 totals 15 residues. Germline V gene data show CDR1 as MNHEY and CDR2 as SMNVEV (reference sequence). V shed 3 bases, J shed 4 bases, and the junction held 4 bases outside the gene matches. CDR3 sequence reads: CASSFRGGLTGELFF. CDR3 bases: TGTGCCAGCAGTTTTCGGGGGGGGCTCACCGGGGAGCTGTTTTTT.

J is TRBJ1-1 and V is TRBV28; a weak D match, TRBD1 (6 bases). Trimming stripped 4 bases from V and 0 bases from J, with 15 bases between. This CDR3 is 16 amino acids long. Germline CDR1 MDHEN, CDR2 SYDVKM. CDR3: CASSSPGHPMNTEAFF. The CDR3 bases are TGTGCCAGCAGTTCTCCGGGACACCCAATGAACACTGAAGCTTTCTTT.

The chain links TRBV11-2 to TRBJ2-3; perhaps TRBD2 as D (7 bases). Trimming pared 0 bases from V and 0 bases from J, leaving 16 bases between. Germline V gene data show CDR1 as SGHAT and CDR2 as FQNNGV. This CDR3 comprises 18 residues. The chain's CDR3 is CASSLDLLAGASTDTQYF. Written as DNA, the CDR3 is TGTGCCAGCAGCTTAGACCTCCTTGCGGGGGCAAGCACAGATACGCAGTATTTT.

The J gene is TRBJ1-1, the V gene TRBV29-1, with D maybe TRBD1 (5 bases). Germline CDR1 is SQVTM and CDR2 is ANQGSEA. The germline V and J ends were trimmed by 7 bases and 0 bases, with 15 bases remaining between them. The CDR3 is 14 residues long. DNA of the CDR3: TGCAGCGGGTCCGGGGCAGCTCTGAACACTGAAGCTTTCTTT. This encodes CSGSGAALNTEAFF.

The gene calls are TRBV20-1 and TRBJ2-2; D call uncertain. The germline V gene encodes CDR1 DFQATT and CDR2 SNEGSKA (reference sequence). Trimming took off 4 bases at V and 3 bases at J, with 3 bases between the two ends. The CDR3 is 11 amino acids. The CDR3 is CSATDTGELFF. In DNA form, the CDR3 reads TGCAGTGCTACGGACACCGGGGAGCTGTTTTTT.

This clone came up once. The rearrangement uses TRBV19 and TRBJ2-2, with 8 bases fitting TRBD1. The CDR3 sequence is 14 residues long. V was pared by 10 bases and J by 5 bases, with 9 bases of the junction left unmatched. Per the germline V gene, CDR1 is LNHDA and CDR2 is SQIVND (reference sequence). CDR3 protein: CATDRGGGTGELFF. Written as DNA, the CDR3 is TGTGCCACCGACAGGGGCGGTGGGACCGGGGAGCTGTTTTTT.

This clone was found once. This chain's CDR3 is CASRGLAVETQYF. The CDR3 coding sequence is TGTGCCAGCAGGGGACTAGCGGTTGAGACCCAGTACTTC. The rearrangement joins TRBV28 to TRBJ2-5; 11 bases match TRBD2. This CDR3 spans 13 amino acids. Germline V CDR1 and CDR2: MDHEN, SYDVKM. Trimming at V came to 6 bases and at J to 5 bases, leaving 2 bases not matched to a gene.

The rearrangement joins TRBV6-5 to TRBJ2-1; 10 bases map to TRBD2. CDR3 size: 15 residues. J was trimmed by 5 bases and V by 4 bases; bases with no gene match: 5. In germline, CDR1 is MNHEY, CDR2 SVGAGI. In nucleotides, the CDR3 is TGTGCCAGCAGTTTAGCGGGGGGAACGAACAATGAGCAGTTCTTC. This codes for CASSLAGGTNNEQFF.

The gene calls are TRBV29-1 and TRBJ1-1; D may be TRBD1 (5 bases). The ends were cut back, 7 bases at V and 5 bases at J, with 17 bases in the middle. The length of the CDR3 is 13 residues. Germline V gene data show CDR1 as SQVTM and CDR2 as ANQGSEA. CDR3 sequence reads: CSAMKGPRTEAFF. As DNA, the CDR3 is TGCAGCGCCATGAAGGGACCTCGGACTGAAGCTTTCTTT.

A note on this clone: Other DNA sequences from this sample encode an identical CDR3 as well. The rearrangement links TRBV19 to TRBJ2-2; D uncertain. Trimming shortened V by 6 bases and J by 2 bases, and 7 bases separated the two germline ends. CDR1 LNHDA and CDR2 SQIVND come from the germline V gene (reference sequence). This CDR3 spans 13 amino acids. CDR3 in amino acids: CASSLRNTGELFF. DNA for the CDR3: TGTGCCAGTAGCCTGCGAAACACCGGGGAGCTGTTTTTT.

This sequence joins TRBV10-3 and TRBJ2-5; maybe TRBD2 (7 bases). The CDR3 loop spans 13 amino acids. Trimming cost V 2 bases and J 5 bases, with 9 bases left between them. Germline values: CDR1 ENHRY, CDR2 SYGVKD. CDR3 sequence reads: CAISERGGETQYF. The CDR3 nucleotides read TGTGCCATCAGTGAGAGGGGGGGGGAGACCCAGTACTTC.

The V call is TRBV15, the J call TRBJ1-5; unclear D gene. V shed 0 bases and J shed 6 bases, with 6 bases lying between them. CDR1 is LNHNV and CDR2 is YYDKDF in the germline V gene (reference sequence). CDR3 length: 13 amino acids. CDR3 sequence: CATSRDRGQPQHF. CDR3 nucleotides: TGTGCCACCAGCAGAGATCGGGGTCAGCCCCAGCATTTT.

The rearrangement links TRBV11-2 to TRBJ2-5, with D possibly matching TRBD1 (5 bases). This CDR3 is 12 amino acids long. Germline V gene sequence: CDR1 SGHAT, CDR2 FQNNGV. Trimming took 5 bases from V and 3 from J, leaving 7 bases between them. CDR3 DNA sequence: TGTGCCAGCAGCCCAGGGAAAGAGACCCAGTACTTC. Its translation: CASSPGKETQYF. Full variable domain (outside the CDR3, taken from reference TRBV11-2 and TRBJ2-5): EAGVAQSPRYKIIEKRQSVAFWCNPISGHATLYWYQQILGQGPKLLIQFQNNGVVDDSQLPKDRFSAERLKGVDSTLKIQPAKLEDSAVYLCASSPGKETQYFGPGTRLLVL.

In its sample, this clone was seen a few times. J is TRBJ2-3 and V is TRBV3-1 (or the pseudogene TRBV3-2); a possible D gene is TRBD2 (5 bases). The germline CDR1 and CDR2 sequences are LGHDT and YNNKEL (reference sequence). V shed 0 bases and J shed 3 bases, with 7 bases lying between them. This CDR3 region has 14 residues. The chain's CDR3 is CASSQELDTDTQYF. The CDR3 DNA reads as TGTGCCAGCAGCCAAGAACTAGATACAGATACGCAGTATTTT.

The CDR3 DNA sequence: TGTGCCAGCAGCTTGGCGTATGAGGGCCCACCCCTCCACTTT. Its translation is CASSLAYEGPPLHF. The chain couples TRBV7-9 to TRBJ1-6; D is undetermined. CDR3 size: 14 residues. The V and J ends lost 3 bases and 11 bases respectively, with 14 bases between them. Per germline, CDR1 SEHNR and CDR2 FQNEAQ (reference sequence).

The V call is TRBV30, the J call TRBJ1-2, with a tentative D call TRBD1 (6 bases). This CDR3 has 13 amino acids. Trimming stripped 0 bases from V and 8 bases from J, with 13 bases between. Germline V lookup: CDR1 GTSNPN, CDR2 SVGIG (reference sequence). CDR3 sequence (DNA): TGTGCCTGGAGTGTAGGGGGGTCTAGGGGCTACACCTTC. It yields the protein CAWSVGGSRGYTF. Full variable domain (remainder filled in from reference TRBV30 and TRBJ1-2): SQTIHQWPATLVQPVGSPLSLECTVEGTSNPNLYWYRQAAGRGLQLLFYSVGIGQISSEVPQNLSASRPQDRQFILSSKKLLLSDSGFYLCAWSVGGSRGYTFGSGTRLTVV.

Regarding this clone: The DNA is omitted, as the CDR3 cannot be located on it reliably, and the CDR3 follows TCRdb's listing. V usage is TRBV28 and J usage is TRBJ2-2; the D segment call TRBD2 is taken from the table without a DNA check. From its first to its last residue, the CDR3 has 12 amino acids. Germline CDR1 reads MDHEN; CDR2 reads SYDVKM. CDR3 region: CVSSLRAGELFF.

This rearrangement joins TRBV18 to TRBJ1-6; D not certain. There are 14 residues in the CDR3. Germline CDR1 KGHSH, CDR2 LQKENI. V was clipped by 4 bases and J by 7 bases, with 11 bases between them. This CDR3 is CASSRESLNSPLHF. CDR3 DNA sequence: TGTGCCAGCTCACGGGAAAGTCTGAATTCACCCCTCCACTTT.